The clone carrying this T cell receptor (beta chain) is medium-sized within its sample. Original processing notes: Estimation of nucleated cell counts relied on the amplification of reference gene primers. Assay: immunoSEQ multiplex PCR; the TCRdb copy retains only in-frame clones and omits some. That table is the source of V, J and clone size, and D and trimming were worked out from the DNA. The data show about 130,000 clones, around 81% seen once. V was clipped by 4 bases and J by 4 bases, with 13 bases between them. Looked up from germline, CDR1 is MNHNY and CDR2 is SVGAGI (reference sequence). CDR3 length: 14 residues. The data stem from a study of blood T cell repertoires in COVID-19. Study-level information: Spain, Italy and the United States supplied samples that represented acute and convalescent COVID-19. The cDNA or gDNA used as material had been derived from T cells, B-cell-depleted T cells, or PBMCs.

The source is a man aged 25 to 40 with COVID-19, enrolled during active disease. Material: peripheral blood. This rearrangement joins TRBV6-6 to TRBJ1-2; D is uncertain. The CDR3 is CASSSSPHIYGYTF. CDR3 nucleotide sequence: TGTGCCAGCAGTTCTTCCCCACACATCTATGGCTACACCTTC.